This entry concerns a single T cell receptor (beta chain). Random hexamers were used to reverse transcribe an amount of roughly 0.45 to 1 ug RNA. TCR beta CDR3 was amplified by immunoSEQ multiplex PCR. This amplification extended across 54 Vbeta and 13 Jbeta segments. One entry per CDR3 protein, called by TCRdb with MiXCR from the immunoSEQ multiplex PCR reads. Of about 190,000 distinct CDR3 sequences in the sample, approximately 95% are singletons; the top ten hold about 0.15%. The source of the sample is a study of CD8 T cells in Susac syndrome. Turning to the study itself: Patients with Susac syndrome were therapy-naive, treated with corticosteroids, or treated with intravenous immunoglobulin alone when blood was collected.

Through negative isolation, CD4+ and CD8+ T cells were obtained, while TEMRA cells were enriched using FACS. This clonotype originated in a human donor with Susac syndrome. The sample taken for sequencing was CD8+ T cells from PBMCs.

DNA for the CDR3: TGTGCCAGCAGCCAAGTCGGAGTTGTAACAGATACGCAGTATTTT. Translation gives CASSQVGVVTDTQYF. The rearrangement links TRBV14 to TRBJ2-3; D remains ambiguous. CDR1 and CDR2 (germline): SGHDN, FVKESK. This CDR3 is 15 amino acids long. V was pared by 1 base and J by 3 bases, with 11 bases between.